A single sample gave rise to the 32 T cell receptor beta chains below, sequenced in a study of T cell repertoires in cytomegalovirus infection. In TCRdb, the reads were re-called with MiXCR into one record per CDR3 protein. Counted here are some 940,000 distinct CDR3 sequences, 31% occurring once; the ten biggest clones make up about an eighth. Which antigens these TCRs recognize remains unknown. The sequencing used cultured CD8+ T cells from PBMCs, collected from culture after CMV antigen stimulation. The receptors come from a human donor in good health (CMV status not recorded). Some clones in this sample may be carry-over from other donors' samples.

This clonotype has only a few counts. Relative to the germline gene, one junction end is altered; a read error may explain this. J is TRBJ1-5 and V is TRBV6-6, with D possibly matching TRBD1 (5 bases). This CDR3 region has 14 residues. Per the germline V gene, CDR1 is MNHNY and CDR2 is SVGAGI (reference sequence). CDR3: CASSQDRGDQPQHF. CDR3 bases: TGCGCCAGCAGCCAAGATCGAGGGGATCAGCCCCAGCATTTT.

To note about this clonotype: The junction shows a germline mismatch at one end, possibly a read error. The rearrangement joins TRBV3-1 to TRBJ2-7; D might be TRBD1 or TRBD2, each matching 6 bases. The length of the CDR3 is 13 residues. CDR1 and CDR2 (germline): LGHDT, YNNKEL (reference sequence). Written as DNA, the CDR3 is TGTACCAGTACTCCCTCCGGGGGCGACGAGCAGTACTTC. Translation gives CTSTPSGGDEQYF.

V and J are TRBV7-2 and TRBJ2-7, with D perhaps matching TRBD2 (6 bases). V was cut by 6 bases and J by 5 bases, with 14 bases left in between. The CDR3 extends over 13 amino acids. Germline CDR1 and CDR2: SGHTA and FQGNSA. CDR3 coding DNA: TGTGCCAGCAGTCCGGAGGGGCCCCACGAGCAGTACGTC. It yields the protein CASSPEGPHEQYV.

This clonotype has only a few counts. J is TRBJ2-5 and V is TRBV18, with D possibly being TRBD2 (5 bases). With 4 bases removed from V and 3 bases from J, the gap between germline ends came to 15 bases. The CDR3 is made up of 15 amino acids. CDR1 and CDR2 (germline): KGHSH, LQKENI. In nucleotides, the CDR3 is TGTGCCAGCTCACGTCGCGGGCCCTTTGAAGAGACCCAGTACTTC. This gives the protein CASSRRGPFEETQYF.

The J gene is TRBJ1-5, the V gene TRBV9; D may be TRBD1 (5 bases). This CDR3 has 15 amino acids. Germline CDR1 and CDR2: SGDLS and YYNGEE. V dropped 4 bases and J dropped 3 bases, with 14 bases sitting between them. CDR3 protein: CASSPGGVFNQPQHF. CDR3 in DNA: TGTGCCAGCAGCCCGGGGGGGGTGTTCAATCAGCCCCAGCATTTT.

The rearrangement joins TRBV7-9 to TRBJ1-1; D perhaps matches TRBD1 (6 bases). CDR1 and CDR2 from the germline V gene are SEHNR and FQNEAQ (reference sequence). This CDR3 region has 15 residues. The ends were cut back, 8 bases at V and 0 bases at J, with 16 bases in the middle. The CDR3 nucleotides are TGTGCCAGCTTTACCGGTAGGGGGATGAACACTGAAGCTTTCTTT. It translates to CASFTGRGMNTEAFF.

V is TRBV6-1 and J is TRBJ1-1, with D tentatively TRBD1 (5 bases). Germline V gene data show CDR1 as MNHNS and CDR2 as SASEGT. Trimming stripped 1 base from V and 0 bases from J, with 9 bases between. The CDR3 length is 15 residues. The CDR3: CASSEDDSVNTEAFF. The CDR3 nucleotides read TGTGCCAGCAGTGAAGATGACAGTGTGAACACTGAAGCTTTCTTT.

The chain couples TRBV7-6 to TRBJ1-3, with D unresolved. The germline V gene encodes CDR1 SGHVS and CDR2 FNYEAQ. CDR3 length: 14 amino acids. V lost 2 bases to trimming and J lost 3 bases, with 8 bases between them. The CDR3 loop reads CASSLMDFGNTIYF. As DNA, the CDR3 is TGTGCCAGCAGCTTAATGGACTTTGGAAACACCATATATTTT.

The chain employs TRBV13 and TRBJ2-7; 11 bases map to TRBD2. The CDR3 is 17 amino acids. V shed 0 bases and J 4 bases; nucleotides not matched to a gene: 8. Germline V gene data show CDR1 as PRHDT and CDR2 as FYEKMQ (reference sequence). CDR3 nucleotide sequence: TGTGCCAGCAGCTTAGGTACTAGCGGGGGCTTAGGATACGAGCAGTACTTC. Translated, it gives CASSLGTSGGLGYEQYF.

This clonotype has just a few counts. The chain joins TRBV5-4 to TRBJ2-3; D tentatively reads TRBD1 or TRBD2 (5 bases each). Deletions cut 4 bases from V and 4 bases from J, with 19 bases between. The V gene's germline CDR1 is SGHNT and CDR2 YYREEE (reference sequence). CDR3 length: 16 residues. The CDR3 loop reads CASSVAGTNYPDTQYF. CDR3 nucleotide sequence: TGTGCCAGCAGCGTGGCCGGGACCAATTATCCAGATACGCAGTATTTT. The whole variable domain, remainder taken from reference TRBV5-4 and TRBJ2-3, is ETGVTQSPTHLIKTRGQQVTLRCSSQSGHNTVSWYQQALGQGPQFIFQYYREEENGRGNFPPRFSGLQFPNYSSELNVNALELDDSALYLCASSVAGTNYPDTQYFGPGTRLTVL.

This clonotype was detected a few times. The chain carries TRBV7-9 and TRBJ2-3, with D uncertain. The CDR3 runs to 14 residues. V lost 3 bases and J 6 bases, leaving 13 bases between the germline ends. Germline-derived CDR1 and CDR2 are SEHNR and FQNEAQ (reference sequence). The CDR3 region has the DNA TGTGCCAGCAGCTTTTTCAAATTCGGGGATACGCAGTATTTT. This sequence encodes CASSFFKFGDTQYF.

The rearrangement joins TRBV15 to TRBJ2-1; 9 bases match TRBD2. Unmatched junction bases numbered 9, after V lost 0 bases and J lost 9 bases. The CDR3 runs 16 residues. CDR1 LNHNV and CDR2 YYDKDF come from the germline V gene (reference sequence). CDR3 DNA: TGTGCCACCAGCAGAGATCTGGGCGGGGGGGCCTCTGAGCAGTTCTTC. Translated: CATSRDLGGGASEQFF. Drawing the rest from reference TRBV15 and TRBJ2-1, the complete variable domain is DAMVIQNPRYQVTQFGKPVTLSCSQTLNHNVMYWYQQKSSQAPKLLFHYYDKDFNNEADTPDNFQSRRPNTSFCFLDIRSPGLGDTAMYLCATSRDLGGGASEQFFGPGTRLTVL.

This clonotype has a handful of counts. V gene TRBV28 combines with J gene TRBJ2-1, with TRBD1 matching 9 bases. This CDR3 contains 16 residues. In germline, CDR1 is MDHEN, CDR2 SYDVKM. Trimming cost V 6 bases and J 6 bases; bases outside gene matches: 12. CDR3 DNA sequence: TGTGCCAGCAGCTTAACCGGGACAGGGACCCTCAATGAGCAGTTCTTC. It codes for CASSLTGTGTLNEQFF.

This clonotype was seen repeatedly, ten times or more. This rearrangement joins TRBV7-6 to TRBJ2-1; D gene unclear. Trimming took 1 base from V and 4 from J, leaving 8 bases between them. The CDR3 sequence is 14 residues long. Germline CDR1 reads SGHVS; CDR2 reads FNYEAQ. The CDR3 sequence is CASSLVGEYNEQFF. The DNA for the CDR3 is TGTGCCAGCAGCTTAGTAGGAGAGTACAATGAGCAGTTCTTC.

The genes are TRBV10-3 and TRBJ2-7; 12 bases line up with TRBD1. Trimming cost V 0 bases and J 5 bases; bases outside gene matches: 5. From germline, CDR1 is ENHRY and CDR2 SYGVKD. The CDR3 length is 16 residues. CDR3: CAISESRGQGADEQYV. The CDR3 DNA reads TGTGCCATCAGTGAGTCTAGGGGACAGGGGGCCGACGAGCAGTACGTC.

J is TRBJ1-3 and V is TRBV28, with 7 bases aligning to TRBD1. The V gene's germline CDR1 is MDHEN and CDR2 SYDVKM. The CDR3 spans 18 residues. The ends lost 5 bases at V and 1 base at J; junction bases unmatched: 14. CDR3 sequence (DNA): TGTGCCAGCAGTGACAGGGCAGGGCCGTTTCTTTCTGGAAACACCATATATTTT. This codes for CASSDRAGPFLSGNTIYF.

CDR3 DNA: TGTGCCAGCAGGGACAGGTTCACCGGGGAGCTGTTTTTT. Translation: CASRDRFTGELFF. The J gene is TRBJ2-2, the V gene TRBV2; 7 nucleotides agree with TRBD1. J lost 4 bases, V lost 6 bases, and 2 bases had no gene match. CDR3 size: 13 residues. CDR1 and CDR2 from the germline V gene are SNHLY and FYNNEI. Full variable domain (outside the CDR3, taken from reference TRBV2 and TRBJ2-2): EPEVTQTPSHQVTQMGQEVILRCVPISNHLYFYWYRQILGQKVEFLVSFYNNEISEKSEIFDDQFSVERPDGSNFTLKIRSTKLEDSAMYFCASRDRFTGELFFGEGSRLTVL.

The chain joins TRBV5-1 to TRBJ2-1, with 14 bases that match TRBD2. This CDR3 is 19 amino acids long. V was clipped by 4 bases and J by 3 bases; unmatched bases: 12. CDR1 and CDR2 from the germline V gene are SGHRS and YFSETQ. The DNA for the CDR3 is TGCGCCAGCAGCATGGAGGGGACTAGCGGGGGATGGAACTACAATGAGCAGTTCTTC. It translates to CASSMEGTSGGWNYNEQFF.

The J gene is TRBJ1-5, the V gene TRBV20-1, with 7 nucleotides matching TRBD1. In germline, CDR1 is DFQATT, CDR2 SNEGSKA (reference sequence). The CDR3 contains 15 residues. The ends lost 0 bases at V and 6 bases at J; junction bases unmatched: 8. Here the CDR3 reads CSARDRTGEGQPQHF. Written as DNA, the CDR3 is TGCAGTGCTAGAGATCGGACAGGCGAAGGTCAGCCCCAGCATTTT.

The V call is TRBV6-5, the J call TRBJ2-7; D is perhaps TRBD2 (6 bases). This CDR3 region has 13 residues. The V gene's germline CDR1 is MNHEY and CDR2 SVGAGI. Trimming left V 6 bases short and J 6 bases short, with 15 bases between. The CDR3 DNA follows: TGTGCCAGCAGCCCGACGGGGGTCGCCGAGCAGTACGTC. Protein: CASSPTGVAEQYV.

The chain employs TRBV2 and TRBJ2-1; D is undetermined. CDR3 length: 15 amino acids. Trimming shortened V by 1 base and J by 0 bases, and 7 bases separated the two germline ends. CDR1 and CDR2 from the germline V gene are SNHLY and FYNNEI. The CDR3 bases are TGTGCCAGCAGTGAAGATGTGAGCTCCTACAATGAGCAGTTCTTC. Translating gives CASSEDVSSYNEQFF.

This sequence joins TRBV7-4 and TRBJ2-2; TRBD2 is a possible D gene (6 bases). The germline CDR1 and CDR2 sequences are SGHVT and SQSDAQ. Trimming cost V 5 bases and J 0 bases, with 13 bases left between them. The CDR3 has 16 amino acids. CDR3 bases: TGTGCCAGCAGCCCGGCGGGGACCCCGAACACCGGGGAGCTGTTTTTT. It codes for CASSPAGTPNTGELFF.

This sequence joins TRBV18 and TRBJ2-7; D uncertain. V lost 3 bases, J lost 5 bases, and 14 bases lay in between. CDR1 and CDR2 (germline): KGHSH, LQKENI. The CDR3 has 14 residues. In DNA form, the CDR3 reads TGTGCCAGCTCACCGTTTAGGACGTGGGACGAGCAGTACTTC. Residues: CASSPFRTWDEQYF.

Comments on this clonotype: Mismatch with germline at one junction end may stem from a read error. The V and J genes are TRBV12-3 or TRBV12-4 and TRBJ1-1; 7 bases match TRBD1. The CDR3 has 16 amino acids. CDR3 sequence (DNA): TGTACCAGCATTCCTGGGACAGCCCGCATCCACACTGAAGCTTTCTTT. This encodes CTSIPGTARIHTEAFF.

To note about this clonotype: The germline gene is not matched at one end of the junction; a read error may be the cause. The rearrangement joins TRBV7-2 to TRBJ2-1; D perhaps matches TRBD1 (8 bases). The CDR3 covers 15 residues. Germline CDR1 reads SGHTA; CDR2 reads FQGNSA. DNA for the CDR3: TGTGCCAACAGCTTTTGGACAGGGAGGGAGAATGAGCAGTTCTTC. As protein: CANSFWTGRENEQFF.

This clonotype was seen ten or more times. The chain joins TRBV7-6 to TRBJ2-1, with 11 bases identical to TRBD2. The germline V gene encodes CDR1 SGHVS and CDR2 FNYEAQ. This CDR3 contains 17 residues. J lost 0 bases, V lost 5 bases, and 6 bases had no gene match. CDR3 nucleotide sequence: TGTGCCAGCAGCCGTATAGCGGGGGGGAGCTCCTACAATGAGCAGTTCTTC. Amino acid sequence: CASSRIAGGSSYNEQFF.

This clonotype was seen only a few times. V is TRBV4-2 and J is TRBJ2-2; possible D gene TRBD1, 5 bases. This CDR3 spans 15 amino acids. The V and J ends lost 4 bases and 6 bases respectively, with 15 bases between them. Germline CDR1 LGHNA, CDR2 YNFKEQ. The CDR3 is CASSPGLSQAGELFF. For the CDR3, the DNA is TGTGCCAGCAGCCCAGGGTTGTCGCAGGCCGGGGAGCTGTTTTTT.

This clonotype occurred a few times. The chain recombines TRBV12-3 or TRBV12-4 with TRBJ2-2, with a tentative D call TRBD2 (6 bases). The ends were cut back, 7 bases at V and 2 bases at J, with 11 bases in the middle. CDR3 size: 14 residues. CDR3 loop: CASNPGSNTGELFF. DNA for the CDR3: TGTGCCAGCAACCCCGGGAGCAACACCGGGGAGCTGTTTTTT.

This clonotype was observed a few times. The gene calls are TRBV6-5 and TRBJ2-7; D gene uncertain. Germline-derived CDR1 and CDR2 are MNHEY and SVGAGI. This CDR3 has 14 amino acids. Trimming stripped 0 bases from V and 3 bases from J, with 9 bases between. The CDR3 bases are TGTGCCAGCAGTTACTCGAGGTTGGGCTACGAGCAGTACTTC. It yields the protein CASSYSRLGYEQYF.

Details on this clonotype: A clone one base away is much larger, so this may be a read error. The chain has TRBV7-8 and TRBJ1-5; no clear D. There are 19 residues in the CDR3. Germline loops: CDR1 SGHVS, CDR2 FQNEAQ. CDR3 coding DNA: TGTGTCAGCAGCGCCCCACGGACCGAAGTCATGATTGGCAATCAGCCCCAGCATTTT. It translates to CVSSAPRTEVMIGNQPQHF.

In this sample, this clonotype turned up a few times. The chain couples TRBV7-9 to TRBJ2-1; 8 bases are shared with TRBD1. V shed 1 base, J shed 10 bases, and the junction held 6 bases outside the gene matches. Germline V gene lookup returns CDR1 SEHNR and CDR2 FQNEAQ (reference sequence). This CDR3 is 14 amino acids long. The DNA for the CDR3 is TGTGCCAGCAGCTTAGGGACAGGGAAAGTCGAGCAGTTCTTC. Its translation is CASSLGTGKVEQFF.

This clonotype was found many times. The chain uses TRBV7-9 and TRBJ2-1, with 10 bases identical to TRBD2. CDR3 length: 16 amino acids. After removal of 2 bases from V and 7 bases from J, the junction contained 8 bases not matched to a gene. Germline lookup yields CDR1 SEHNR and CDR2 FQNEAQ (reference sequence). The CDR3 spells CASSLPAGGPSNEQFF. CDR3 DNA sequence: TGTGCCAGCAGCTTACCAGCGGGGGGGCCTTCGAATGAGCAGTTCTTC.